This entry is about one TCR beta chain. This specimen belongs to a study of T cells in Graves' hyperthyroidism and ophthalmopathy. Whole-study context: Any treatment followed the collection of peripheral blood at initial diagnosis.

The germline gives CDR1 SGHRS, CDR2 YFSETQ. The CDR3 has 16 amino acids. Trimming removed 4 bases from V and 5 bases from J, with 20 bases in between. Diagnoses were made from clinical symptoms, serum measures (thyroxine and TRAb), thyroid ultrasound and orbital computed tomography. Using RNA transcripts as the source, TCR beta CDR3 regions were amplified. First-round RT-PCR targeting the TCR CDR3 was performed with the HTBI primer set. TCRdb re-called the multiplex PCR reads with MiXCR, one entry per CDR3 protein. The table includes 300,000 to 450,000 distinct CDR3 sequences, roughly 25% detected once.

The source of this sequence is a man between 45 and 60 years old with Graves' hyperthyroidism. V usage is TRBV5-1 and J usage is TRBJ2-3, with a possible D match to TRBD2 (7 bases). The sequencing sample was made of blood. This CDR3 reads CASSHKGGGPQDTQYF. CDR3 sequence (DNA): TGCGCCAGCAGCCATAAAGGGGGAGGGCCACAAGATACGCAGTATTTT. The whole variable domain, filled in from reference TRBV5-1 and TRBJ2-3, reads KAGVTQTPRYLIKTRGQQVTLSCSPISGHRSVSWYQQTPGQGLQFLFEYFSETQRNKGNFPGRFSGRQFSNSRSEMNVSTLELGDSALYLCASSHKGGGPQDTQYFGPGTRLTVL.